The 11 T cell receptor beta chains below all came from one sample that was sequenced in a study of cytomegalovirus exposure and HLA in healthy donors. Use of 60 Vbeta and 13 Jbeta primers characterized the PCR. Profiling relied on immunoSEQ multiplex PCR, and the TCRdb table lists in-frame clones only, not all of them. The data contain roughly 110,000 clones, around 75% of them singletons. The sequenced sample consisted of PBMCs. These receptors originate from a male donor in good health and CMV-seropositive.

The chain has TRBV9 and TRBJ1-4; maybe TRBD1 (5 bases). This CDR3 region has 14 residues. Trimming stripped 2 bases from V and 0 bases from J, with 5 bases between. The germline gives CDR1 SGDLS, CDR2 YYNGEE. CDR3 DNA: TGTGCCAGCAGCGTGGACACAACTAATGAAAAACTGTTTTTT. Protein sequence: CASSVDTTNEKLFF.

The rearrangement links TRBV4-1 to TRBJ2-1; D gene ambiguous. From germline, CDR1 is MGHRA and CDR2 YSYEKL. This CDR3 contains 16 residues. Trimming cost V 3 bases and J 0 bases, with 12 bases left between them. The CDR3 region is CASSQVDILSYNEQFF. Here the CDR3 DNA reads TGCGCCAGCAGCCAGGTAGACATCCTCTCCTACAATGAGCAGTTCTTC.

The chain employs TRBV7-2 and TRBJ2-7; possibly TRBD1 for D (6 bases). The germline CDR1 and CDR2 sequences are SGHTA and FQGNSA. The CDR3 is 13 residues long. V lost 5 bases and J lost 2, with 10 bases in between. The chain's CDR3 is CASSRAGAYEQYF. The CDR3 DNA is TGTGCCAGCAGCCGGGCAGGGGCCTACGAGCAGTACTTC.

The chain recombines TRBV13 with TRBJ1-1; D unclear. Germline CDR1 is PRHDT and CDR2 is FYEKMQ (reference sequence). The CDR3 spans 14 residues. Deletions cut 7 bases from V and 3 bases from J, with 15 bases between. CDR3 bases: TGTGCCAGCAAACTGTCCATTGAGGACACTGAAGCTTTCTTT. Translation gives CASKLSIEDTEAFF.

In its sample, this clone was seen a few times. The chain is built from TRBV29-1 and TRBJ1-1; 7 bases are a match to TRBD1. Losses at the gene ends were 6 bases for V and 4 bases for J; bases not matched to a gene: 14. The CDR3 has 15 residues. Germline CDR1 reads SQVTM; CDR2 reads ANQGSEA. Written as DNA, the CDR3 is TGCAGCGTCGATCCCCACACAGGGGTGAGCACTGAAGCTTTCTTT. Translation: CSVDPHTGVSTEAFF.

The chain carries TRBV7-6 and TRBJ2-1; 9 bases agree with TRBD2. The CDR3 sequence is 15 residues long. Germline CDR1 reads SGHVS; CDR2 reads FNYEAQ. J gave up 3 bases and V 5 bases, and 5 bases lay outside the gene matches. CDR3 sequence reads: CASSSSGGYYNEQFF. The CDR3 DNA sequence: TGTGCCAGCAGCAGTAGCGGGGGTTACTACAATGAGCAGTTCTTC.

This chain joins TRBV9 and TRBJ2-7, with D maybe TRBD2 (5 bases). Germline CDR1 reads SGDLS; CDR2 reads YYNGEE. V was clipped by 4 bases and J by 1 base, with 18 bases between them. This CDR3 has 16 residues. The chain's CDR3 is CASSLGAGSGSYEQYF. The CDR3 DNA sequence: TGTGCCAGCAGCTTGGGCGCGGGCAGCGGATCCTACGAGCAGTACTTC.

This chain connects TRBV28 to TRBJ2-6; D remains ambiguous. The germline V gene encodes CDR1 MDHEN and CDR2 SYDVKM. Trimming pared 3 bases from V and 0 bases from J, leaving 3 bases between. CDR3 size: 14 residues. CDR3: CASSLSSGANVLTF. CDR3 nucleotide sequence: TGTGCCAGCAGTTTGAGCTCTGGGGCCAACGTCCTGACTTTC.

As for this clone: A read error may account for a junction end that differs from germline. This chain connects TRBV6-1 to TRBJ1-5, with 7 bases identical to TRBD1. The CDR3 is 14 residues long. CDR1 MNHNS and CDR2 SASEGT come from the germline V gene. CDR3 coding DNA: TGTGCCAGCATGCGAGACAGGGCGAACCAGCCCCAGAATTTT. Translated, it gives CASMRDRANQPQNF.

The V gene is TRBV10-3, the J gene TRBJ1-3; 11 bases map to TRBD1. In germline, CDR1 is ENHRY, CDR2 SYGVKD. The junction had 5 bases not matched to a gene; V was cut back by 4 bases and J by 0 bases. This CDR3 is built from 17 residues. CDR3 DNA sequence: TGTGCCATCAGTGGCCGGGACAGGGGGATCTCTGGAAACACCATATATTTT. As protein: CAISGRDRGISGNTIYF.

The chain joins TRBV7-3 to TRBJ2-1; TRBD1 matches at 11 bases. The CDR3 spans 14 residues. V shed 2 bases and J 6 bases; nucleotides not matched to a gene: 0. Germline V gives CDR1 SGHTA, CDR2 FQGTGA. CDR3 coding DNA: TGTGCCAGCAGCTTAGGGACAGGGGGCAATGAGCAGTTCTTC. It translates to CASSLGTGGNEQFF.